The following is a T cell receptor beta chain sequence with its context. Its matching antigen is unknown. The table came from immunoSEQ multiplex PCR; TCRdb's copy has only in-frame clones and leaves some out. The sample records around 100,000 clones, 85% to 90% being singletons. These data come from a study of T cell responses to AZD1222 COVID-19 vaccine. Study background: Doses given second, at about 4 or about 12 weeks, were pooled.

General study results and limits: Two AZD1222 administrations were followed by greater Spike-specific TCR breadth and depth. Clonal diversity was possibly underestimated, and white British individuals and females predominated among donors. Just a handful of AZD1222 recipients tested seropositive at baseline.

The sequences come from peripheral blood, collected on day 0 of AZD1222 vaccination. The sequence derives from an adult in good health.

CDR3 DNA: TGTGCCAGCAGCTTACAGGGCACAGATACGCAGTATTTT. This gives the protein CASSLQGTDTQYF. This sequence joins TRBV6-6 and TRBJ2-3; the D gene is possibly TRBD1 (5 bases). Germline CDR1 and CDR2: MNHNY and SVGAGI (reference sequence). V was trimmed by 6 bases and J by 1 base, leaving 8 bases between them. The CDR3 spans 13 residues.